The clone carrying this T cell receptor (beta chain) was observed a handful of times. Its antigen is unidentified. Deletions cut 3 bases from V and 10 bases from J, with 9 bases between. This CDR3 region has 11 residues. CDR1 and CDR2 from the germline V gene are DFQATT and SNEGSKA (reference sequence). Using its own MiXCR run on the reads, TCRdb lists one record per CDR3 protein. This sample has approximately 500,000 distinct CDR3 sequences, with over 9% found just once. This record belongs to a study of T cell repertoires in cytomegalovirus infection. At the level of the study: Signatures in public TCR beta sequences pointed to both CMV infection and matching HLA type.

Study-level findings and limits: Dominating the ex vivo response were HLA-C-restricted CMV-specific TCR beta clonotypes. Pooled public TCR beta family frequency picked out CMV carriers with the relevant HLA.

This clonotype was obtained from a human donor in good health (CMV status not recorded). Some clones in this sample may be carry-over from other donors' samples. The chain links TRBV20-1 to TRBJ2-2; unclear D gene. Sequenced: PBMCs. CDR3 DNA: TGCAGTGCTAGCGCTATTCAGGAGCTGTTTTTT. Translated: CSASAIQELFF.